One T cell receptor beta chain is described in this entry. The V and J ends lost 5 bases and 0 bases, in that order; junction bases with no gene match: 9. The CDR3 contains 17 residues. Germline V gene sequence: CDR1 KGHDR, CDR2 SFDVKD. For the second PCR, which ran for about 6 to 11 cycles, a sample-barcoded 5' primer and a J-beta primer mix were used. TCRdb passed the 5' RACE reads through MiXCR, listing each CDR3 protein once. The sample has about 1.1 million distinct CDR3 sequences; roughly two fifths are singletons. The sample belongs to a study of blood T cells in healthy people across ages. Sequenced material: blood. This chain joins TRBV24-1 and TRBJ2-1; 7 nucleotides agree with TRBD1. This TCR derives from a man aged 18 to 29 in good health. The CDR3 DNA reads as TGTGCCACCAGTGTTCTGGGACAGACCAGCTCCTACAATGAGCAGTTCTTC. Residues: CATSVLGQTSSYNEQFF.